These T cell receptor beta chains were read from a single sample in a study of regulatory T cells in long-lasting Graves disease. TCRdb re-called the multiplex PCR reads with MiXCR, one entry per CDR3 protein. The data show 500,000 or so distinct CDR3 sequences, about 16% seen once. These sequences were also reported in another study, on T cells in Graves' hyperthyroidism and ophthalmopathy.

Sequencing was performed on peripheral blood mononuclear cells (PBMCs), taken at new diagnosis, from a patient treated with antithyroid drugs. The receptors were gathered from a woman between 40 and 65 years old with Graves disease. The CDR3 runs from the conserved cysteine through the conserved F or W. D genes are given only for firm matches. Not all rows give a size; the values are once, few, many and, for expanded clones, a class.

CDR3: CASSMTSGGTGELFF
DNA: TGTGCCAGCAGTATGACTAGCGGAGGCACCGGGGAGCTGTTTTTT
J: TRBJ2-2
length: 15
D: TRBD2
size: -
V: TRBV6-1

CDR3: CASRPGGVGHTDTQYF
DNA: TGCGCCAGCCGTCCGGGGGGTGTGGGACACACAGATACGCAGTATTTT
J: TRBJ2-3
length: 16
D: -
size: many
V: TRBV5-1

CDR3: CASSTRSPGDTQYF
DNA: TGTGCCAGCAGTACGCGCTCCCCAGGAGATACGCAGTATTTT
J: TRBJ2-3
length: 14
D: -
size: many
V: TRBV28

CDR3: CASSQSGGALETQYF
DNA: TGTGCCAGCAGCCAAAGCGGGGGGGCCTTAGAGACCCAGTACTTC
J: TRBJ2-5
length: 15
D: TRBD2
size: -
V: TRBV12-3/TRBV12-4

CDR3: CAGQDTPSSPLHF
DNA: TGTGCCGGCCAGGACACGCCATCCTCACCCCTCCACTTT
J: TRBJ1-6
length: 13
D: -
size: many
V: TRBV11-2

CDR3: CASSLGTGGKNGELFF
DNA: TGTGCCAGCAGTTTAGGGACAGGGGGCAAGAACGGGGAGCTGTTTTTT
J: TRBJ2-2
length: 16
D: TRBD1
size: many
V: TRBV12-3/TRBV12-4

CDR3: CASSQVDGARSPLHF
DNA: TGTGCCAGCAGCCAAGTTGATGGGGCACGTTCACCCCTCCACTTT
J: TRBJ1-6
length: 15
D: -
size: many
V: TRBV3-1

CDR3: CASSKRGNTEAFF
DNA: TGTGCCAGCAGCAAGCGAGGAAACACTGAAGCTTTCTTT
J: TRBJ1-1
length: 13
D: -
size: -
V: TRBV5-4

CDR3: CSARDQPALGGYTF
DNA: TGCAGTGCTAGAGATCAGCCGGCATTGGGCGGCTACACCTTC
J: TRBJ1-2
length: 14
D: -
size: many
V: TRBV20-1

CDR3: CASSPGPMNTEAFF
DNA: TGTGCCAGCAGCCCGGGACCGATGAACACTGAAGCTTTCTTT
J: TRBJ1-1
length: 14
D: -
size: many
V: TRBV6-1

CDR3: CASSRAGGEGNEQFF
DNA: TGTGCCAGCAGTAGGGCAGGGGGCGAAGGCAATGAGCAGTTCTTC
J: TRBJ2-1
length: 15
D: TRBD1
size: -
V: TRBV6-4

CDR3: CASSYSGTSGGASYEQYF
DNA: TGTGCCAGCAGTTACTCGGGGACTAGCGGGGGGGCCTCCTACGAGCAGTACTTC
J: TRBJ2-7
length: 18
D: TRBD2
size: -
V: TRBV6-2/TRBV6-3

CDR3: CASSYQAGSNEKLFF
DNA: TGTGCCAGCAGTTATCAGGCCGGTTCCAATGAAAAACTGTTTTTT
J: TRBJ1-4
length: 15
D: -
size: few
V: TRBV6-5

CDR3: CAISGYRNTEAFF
DNA: TGTGCCATCAGTGGGTACAGGAACACTGAAGCTTTCTTT
J: TRBJ1-1
length: 13
D: -
size: -
V: TRBV10-3

CDR3: CASSVEAGGALGNTIYF
DNA: TGTGCCAGCAGCGTAGAGGCAGGGGGAGCTCTAGGAAACACCATATATTTT
J: TRBJ1-3
length: 17
D: TRBD1
size: few
V: TRBV12-3/TRBV12-4

CDR3: CASSSTPPPGVSGNTIYF
DNA: TGTGCCAGCAGCTCCACCCCCCCCCCGGGCGTCTCTGGAAACACCATATATTTT
J: TRBJ1-3
length: 18
D: -
size: -
V: TRBV7-9

CDR3: CASSLWGRELFF
DNA: TGTGCCAGCAGTTTATGGGGCCGGGAGCTGTTTTTT
J: TRBJ2-2
length: 12
D: -
size: many
V: TRBV12-3/TRBV12-4

CDR3: CASSLDASGGADTQYF
DNA: TGTGCCAGCAGTTTAGACGCTAGCGGGGGGGCAGATACGCAGTATTTT
J: TRBJ2-3
length: 16
D: TRBD2
size: -
V: TRBV28

CDR3: CASSRTGEKYF
DNA: TGTGCCAGCAGCCGGACAGGGGAAAAGTATTTT
J: TRBJ2-3
length: 11
D: TRBD1
size: many
V: TRBV7-9

CDR3: CASSYSNGGRTEAFF
DNA: TGTGCCAGCAGTTACTCGAATGGGGGGAGGACTGAAGCTTTCTTT
J: TRBJ1-1
length: 15
D: -
size: many
V: TRBV6-5

CDR3: CASSPWNQPSNQPQHF
DNA: TGTGCCAGCAGCCCATGGAATCAGCCTAGCAATCAGCCCCAGCATTTT
J: TRBJ1-5
length: 16
D: -
size: -
V: TRBV5-5

CDR3: CASTLSTPNYGYTF
DNA: TGTGCCAGCACTTTATCGACACCGAACTATGGCTACACCTTC
J: TRBJ1-2
length: 14
D: -
size: -
V: TRBV6-1

CDR3: CAISEDGGGSYGYTF
DNA: TGTGCCATCAGTGAGGATGGAGGGGGCAGCTATGGCTACACCTTC
J: TRBJ1-2
length: 15
D: TRBD1
size: few
V: TRBV10-3

CDR3: CSAAGTGAEQYF
DNA: TGCAGTGCTGCCGGGACAGGGGCCGAGCAGTACTTC
J: TRBJ2-7
length: 12
D: TRBD1
size: many
V: TRBV20-1

CDR3: CASRARQGDYGYTF
DNA: TGTGCCAGCAGGGCGAGACAGGGGGACTATGGCTACACCTTC
J: TRBJ1-2
length: 14
D: TRBD1
size: -
V: TRBV6-1

CDR3: CASSLYPSGGVSTDTQYF
DNA: TGTGCCAGCAGCTTATACCCTAGCGGGGGGGTAAGCACAGATACGCAGTATTTT
J: TRBJ2-3
length: 18
D: TRBD2
size: few
V: TRBV7-8

CDR3: CASSGDISNQPQHF
DNA: TGTGCCAGCAGCGGGGACATCAGCAATCAGCCCCAGCATTTT
J: TRBJ1-5
length: 14
D: -
size: many
V: TRBV2

CDR3: CASNDFRDTQYF
DNA: TGTGCCAGCAACGATTTTAGAGATACGCAGTATTTT
J: TRBJ2-3
length: 12
D: -
size: many
V: TRBV6-1

CDR3: CASSPQGALGETQYF
DNA: TGTGCCAGCAGCCCACAGGGGGCGTTGGGGGAGACCCAGTACTTC
J: TRBJ2-5
length: 15
D: TRBD1
size: many
V: TRBV7-3

CDR3: CASRGQGYPEAFF
DNA: TGTGCCAGTAGAGGACAGGGGTACCCTGAAGCTTTCTTT
J: TRBJ1-1
length: 13
D: TRBD1
size: -
V: TRBV19

CDR3: CASRERGLLEGTDTQYF
DNA: TGTGCCAGCAGAGAGAGGGGACTTCTCGAGGGCACAGATACGCAGTATTTT
J: TRBJ2-3
length: 17
D: -
size: many
V: TRBV12-3/TRBV12-4

CDR3: CASSRAQGTALHF
DNA: TGTGCCAGCTCACGAGCACAGGGAACCGCCCTCCACTTT
J: TRBJ1-6
length: 13
D: -
size: -
V: TRBV18

CDR3: CASSLEPSDTRYGYTF
DNA: TGTGCCAGCAGCTTAGAACCGTCTGACACCCGGTACGGCTACACCTTC
J: TRBJ1-2
length: 16
D: -
size: few
V: TRBV11-2

CDR3: CASSPRVAAGGLTDTQYF
DNA: TGTGCCAGCTCACCAAGAGTAGCAGCGGGGGGCCTCACAGATACGCAGTATTTT
J: TRBJ2-3
length: 18
D: TRBD2
size: -
V: TRBV18

CDR3: CASSLSGGAVGEQYF
DNA: TGTGCCAGCAGTTTATCAGGGGGGGCTGTTGGGGAGCAGTACTTC
J: TRBJ2-5
length: 15
D: -
size: -
V: TRBV3-1